This entry is about one T cell receptor (beta chain). The antigen is unknown. The sample belongs to a study of CD8 T cells in ankylosing spondylitis. Points from the study as a whole: Ankylosing spondylitis blood appeared to carry a characteristic TCR beta motif of roughly eight highly homologous variants.

Quantitative 5'-RACE with molecular barcodes generated TCR beta libraries. TCRdb used MiXCR to reprocess the 5' RACE reads, holding one entry per CDR3 protein. The repertoire consists of roughly 130,000 distinct CDR3 sequences, with over 6% occurring once and the leading ten covering 9.5% to 15%. Sequenced: blood, either unsorted or a sorted T cell fraction (not recorded which). This sequence was found in a male donor with ankylosing spondylitis or in good health (not recorded which).

As DNA, the CDR3 is TGTGCCAGCACCTACCAGACAGGGTCAAGTCAGCCCCAGCATTTT. It encodes CASTYQTGSSQPQHF. V and J are TRBV2 and TRBJ1-5; 7 bases map to TRBD1. CDR1 is SNHLY and CDR2 is FYNNEI in the germline V gene. Unmatched junction bases numbered 12, after V lost 7 bases and J lost 6 bases. The CDR3 is 15 amino acids. The entire variable domain, with the rest obtained from reference TRBV2 and TRBJ1-5, is as follows: EPEVTQTPSHQVTQMGQEVILRCVPISNHLYFYWYRQILGQKVEFLVSFYNNEISEKSEIFDDQFSVERPDGSNFTLKIRSTKLEDSAMYFCASTYQTGSSQPQHFGDGTRLSIL.